This T cell receptor (beta chain) is drawn from a study of identical twins. Template switching created a universal primer site, and the cDNA included unique molecular identifiers. TCRdb re-derived calls from the 5' RACE reads in MiXCR, one entry per CDR3 protein. The table lists 1,800,000 or so distinct CDR3 sequences, about 31% of them singletons. Overall study results and limits: Some out-of-frame alpha sequences were shared by twins, and these showed excess low generation probability.

As for this clonotype: Its antigen is not known.

This CDR3 has 13 amino acids. Germline V CDR1 and CDR2: DFQATT, SNEGSKA (reference sequence). V was trimmed by 4 bases and J by 0 bases, leaving 10 bases between them. Source material: cord blood. The genes are TRBV20-1 and TRBJ2-7; D is possibly TRBD2 (6 bases). The sequence derives from a newborn girl in good health. Here the CDR3 reads CSAKQGGSYEQYF. CDR3 DNA: TGCAGTGCTAAGCAGGGAGGCTCCTACGAGCAGTACTTC.